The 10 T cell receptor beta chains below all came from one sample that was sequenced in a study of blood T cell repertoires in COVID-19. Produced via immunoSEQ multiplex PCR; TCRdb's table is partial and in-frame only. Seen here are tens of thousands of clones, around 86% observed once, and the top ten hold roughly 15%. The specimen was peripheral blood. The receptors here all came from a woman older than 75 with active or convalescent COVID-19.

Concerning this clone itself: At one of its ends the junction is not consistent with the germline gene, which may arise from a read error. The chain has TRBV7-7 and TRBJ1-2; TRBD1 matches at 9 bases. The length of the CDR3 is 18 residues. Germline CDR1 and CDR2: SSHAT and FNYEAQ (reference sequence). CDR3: CASSSIAPRDRANYGYTF. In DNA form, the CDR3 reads TGTGCTAGCAGCTCAATTGCCCCAAGGGACAGGGCAAACTATGGCTACACCTTC.

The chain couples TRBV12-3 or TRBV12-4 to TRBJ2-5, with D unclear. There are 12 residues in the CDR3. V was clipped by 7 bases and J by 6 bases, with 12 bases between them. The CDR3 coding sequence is TGTGCCAGCACCCAAGAGCCACAGACCCAGTACTTC. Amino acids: CASTQEPQTQYF.

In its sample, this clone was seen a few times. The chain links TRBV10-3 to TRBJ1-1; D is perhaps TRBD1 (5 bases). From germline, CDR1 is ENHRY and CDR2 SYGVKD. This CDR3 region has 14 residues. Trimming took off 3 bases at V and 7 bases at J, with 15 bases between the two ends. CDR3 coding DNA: TGTGCCATCAGTGATGGGGCCGGGCACGGTGAAGCTTTCTTT. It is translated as CAISDGAGHGEAFF.

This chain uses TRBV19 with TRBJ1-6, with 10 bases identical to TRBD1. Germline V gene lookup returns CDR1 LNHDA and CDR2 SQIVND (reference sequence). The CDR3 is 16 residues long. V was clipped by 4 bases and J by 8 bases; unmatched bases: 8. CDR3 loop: CASSKRQGALDSPLHF. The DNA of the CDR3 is TGTGCCAGTAGTAAAAGACAGGGGGCGCTTGATTCACCCCTCCACTTT.

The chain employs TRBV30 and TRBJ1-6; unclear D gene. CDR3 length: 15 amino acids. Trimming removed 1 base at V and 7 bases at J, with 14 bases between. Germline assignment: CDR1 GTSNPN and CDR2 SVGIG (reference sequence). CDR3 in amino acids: CAWSAHEGYNSPLHF. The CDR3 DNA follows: TGTGCCTGGAGTGCGCATGAGGGTTACAATTCACCCCTCCACTTT.

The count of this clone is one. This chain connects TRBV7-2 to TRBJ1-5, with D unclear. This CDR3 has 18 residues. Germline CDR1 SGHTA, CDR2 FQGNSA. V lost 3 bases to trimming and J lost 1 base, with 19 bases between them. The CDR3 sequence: CASSFAGSSGGSNQPQHF. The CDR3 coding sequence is TGTGCCAGCAGCTTCGCCGGGTCCTCGGGTGGAAGCAATCAGCCCCAGCATTTT.

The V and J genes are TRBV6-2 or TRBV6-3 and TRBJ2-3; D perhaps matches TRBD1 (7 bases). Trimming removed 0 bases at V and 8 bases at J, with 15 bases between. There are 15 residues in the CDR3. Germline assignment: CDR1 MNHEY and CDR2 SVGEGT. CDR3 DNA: TGTGCCAGCAGTTACTCACGCGGGACAGCGAGTACGCAGTATTTT. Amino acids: CASSYSRGTASTQYF.

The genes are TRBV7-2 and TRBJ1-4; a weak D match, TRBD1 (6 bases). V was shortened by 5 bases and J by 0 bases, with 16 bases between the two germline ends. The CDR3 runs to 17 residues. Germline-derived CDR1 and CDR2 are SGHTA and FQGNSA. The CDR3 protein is CASSPLPGQTTNEKLFF. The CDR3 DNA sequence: TGTGCCAGCAGCCCACTACCCGGACAGACAACTAATGAAAAACTGTTTTTT.

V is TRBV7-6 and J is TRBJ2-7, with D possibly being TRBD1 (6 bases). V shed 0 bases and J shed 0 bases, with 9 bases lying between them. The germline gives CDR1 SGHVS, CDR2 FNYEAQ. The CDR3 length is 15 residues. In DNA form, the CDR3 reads TGTGCCAGCAGCTTAGCGGGGGCAAGCTCCTACGAGCAGTACTTC. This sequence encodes CASSLAGASSYEQYF.

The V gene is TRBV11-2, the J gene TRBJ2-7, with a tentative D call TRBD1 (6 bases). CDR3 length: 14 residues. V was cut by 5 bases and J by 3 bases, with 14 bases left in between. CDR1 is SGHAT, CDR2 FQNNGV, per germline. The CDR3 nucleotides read TGTGCCAGCAGCCACGGCCCACAGGGCTACGAGCAGTACTTC. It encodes CASSHGPQGYEQYF.